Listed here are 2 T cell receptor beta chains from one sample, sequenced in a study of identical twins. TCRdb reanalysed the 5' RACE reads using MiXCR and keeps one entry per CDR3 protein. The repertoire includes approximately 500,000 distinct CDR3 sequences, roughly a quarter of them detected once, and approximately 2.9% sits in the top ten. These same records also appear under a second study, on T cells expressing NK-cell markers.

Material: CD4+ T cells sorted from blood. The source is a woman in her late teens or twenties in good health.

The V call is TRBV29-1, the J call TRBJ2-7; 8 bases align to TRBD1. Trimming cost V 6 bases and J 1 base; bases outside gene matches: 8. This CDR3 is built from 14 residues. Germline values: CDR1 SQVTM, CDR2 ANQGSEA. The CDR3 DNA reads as TGCAGCGTGTCGGACAGGGAAACTTCCTACGAGCAGTACTTC. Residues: CSVSDRETSYEQYF.

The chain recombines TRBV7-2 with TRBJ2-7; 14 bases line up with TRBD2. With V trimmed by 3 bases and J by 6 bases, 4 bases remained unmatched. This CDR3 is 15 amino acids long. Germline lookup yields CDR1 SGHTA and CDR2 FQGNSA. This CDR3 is CASSFRGLAGVEQYF. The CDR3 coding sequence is TGTGCCAGCAGCTTCCGGGGACTAGCGGGAGTCGAGCAGTACTTC.